This is a list of T cell receptor beta chains from one sample in a study of T cell responses to AZD1222 COVID-19 vaccine. Only in-frame clones appear in the TCRdb table, and some are missing; sequencing was by immunoSEQ multiplex PCR. The sample comprises roughly 130,000 clones, 75% to 95% of which are singletons, and roughly 7.1% rests with the top ten. The sample consisted of peripheral blood, taken 28 days after the second dose of the MenACWY control vaccine. The origin of the receptors is an adult who received the MenACWY meningococcal vaccine as a control. The CDR3 runs from the conserved cysteine through the conserved F or W. A D gene is named only where the DNA matches it firmly. Rows may omit the clone size; those that give it use once, few, many or a size class.

V gene	clone size	D gene	J gene	CDR3 DNA	CDR3 protein
TRBV27	NA	NA	TRBJ1-1	TGTGCCAGCAGTCCAGATCCTGGGTGGCACACTGAAGCTTTCTTT	CASSPDPGWHTEAFF
TRBV14	NA	TRBD1	TRBJ2-2	TGTGCCAGCAGCTTACGACAGGGCCGGGAGCTGTTTTTT	CASSLRQGRELFF
TRBV7-2	NA	TRBD2	TRBJ2-1	TGTGCCAGCAGCGCGGGGACTAGCGGTTACAATGAGCAGTTCTTC	CASSAGTSGYNEQFF
TRBV7-3	NA	NA	TRBJ2-2	TGTGCCAGCAGCCCCGGGACCGTGGGGGAGCTGTTTTTT	CASSPGTVGELFF
TRBV6-4	NA	NA	TRBJ2-1	TGTGCCAGCAGTGAATCATTAGCGCGGAATGAGCAGTTCTTC	CASSESLARNEQFF
TRBV3-1/TRBV3-2	NA	NA	TRBJ2-5	TGTGCCAGCAGCCAAGATTTTGGGGGCGCCGAGACCCAGTACTTC	CASSQDFGGAETQYF
TRBV5-8	NA	NA	TRBJ2-1	TGTGCCAGCAGCTTGGTCCCAGGGGATAGCAGTGGCGATGAGCAGTTCTTC	CASSLVPGDSSGDEQFF
TRBV5-1	NA	TRBD1	TRBJ1-4	TGCGCCAGCAGCTTGGTGGGACAGGGGATTAATGAAAAACTGTTTTTT	CASSLVGQGINEKLFF
TRBV28	NA	TRBD1	TRBJ1-2	TGTGCCAGCAGTCTGACAGGGGTCTATGGCTACACCTTC	CASSLTGVYGYTF
TRBV7-2	NA	NA	TRBJ2-1	TGTGCCAGCAGCCGTAAAGGGGGAGTTTCTAATGAGCAGTTCTTC	CASSRKGGVSNEQFF
TRBV9	NA	NA	TRBJ2-5	TGTGCCAGCAGCGTAGCAGGGTTGGGCCAGACCCAGTACTTC	CASSVAGLGQTQYF
TRBV18	NA	NA	TRBJ2-7	TGTGCCAGCTCACCAACCGCAGGGGAGAATGAGCAGTACTTC	CASSPTAGENEQYF
TRBV19	few	TRBD1	TRBJ1-2	TGTGCCAGTAGGCCCGGGGACAGGGCCCTAGGTGGCTACACCTTC	CASRPGDRALGGYTF
TRBV11-2	NA	NA	TRBJ2-5	TGTGCCAGCAGCCCCCTGACCGCCAGGGCGGAGACCCAGTACTTC	CASSPLTARAETQYF
TRBV7-9	NA	NA	TRBJ1-1	TGTGCCAGCAGCTTAGTTGGGGCCTACACTGAAGCTTTCTTT	CASSLVGAYTEAFF
TRBV18	NA	NA	TRBJ1-2	TGTGCCAGCTCACGGGACACACTTAACTATGGCTACACCTTC	CASSRDTLNYGYTF
TRBV5-5	NA	NA	TRBJ2-2	TGTGCCAGCAGCTTGGAGTGGGTCACCGGGGAGCTGTTTTTT	CASSLEWVTGELFF
TRBV19	NA	TRBD2	TRBJ2-5	TGTGCCAGTAGTCCGGCAGGACTAGCGGGGCGGGAGACCCAGTACTTC	CASSPAGLAGRETQYF
TRBV7-9	NA	NA	TRBJ2-5	TGTGCCAGCAGCTTACAACAAGAGACCCAGTACTTC	CASSLQQETQYF
TRBV12-3/TRBV12-4	few	NA	TRBJ1-5	TGTGCCAGCAGTTTAATGGGGGATCAGCCCCAGCATTTT	CASSLMGDQPQHF
TRBV18	NA	NA	TRBJ1-4	TGTGCCAGCTCACCACGGGTGTCCGATGGTCAGGGTGAAAAACTGTTTTTT	CASSPRVSDGQGEKLFF
TRBV10-1	NA	TRBD2	TRBJ2-4	TGCGCCAGACTAGCGGGGTTACTAGCCAAAAACATTCAGTACTTC	CARLAGLLAKNIQYF
TRBV13	NA	NA	TRBJ1-6	TGTGCCAGCAGCTTAGGTACCCCGGGAGGCGGTGGTAATTCACCCCTCCACTTT	CASSLGTPGGGGNSPLHF
TRBV5-4	NA	TRBD1	TRBJ1-4	TGTGCCAGCAGCATCAGTTCAGACAGGGGACCTAATGAAAAACTGTTTTTT	CASSISSDRGPNEKLFF
TRBV5-1	NA	NA	TRBJ1-2	TGCGCCAGCAGCTTGGCCCCATCATACCTCTATGGCTACACCTTC	CASSLAPSYLYGYTF
TRBV11-2	NA	TRBD1	TRBJ2-3	TGTGCCAGCAGGGGGACCGGGACAGCTAGCACAGATACGCAGTATTTT	CASRGTGTASTDTQYF
TRBV9	NA	TRBD1	TRBJ1-1	TGTGCCAGCAGCGCTGTACAGGGGGTGAACACTGAAGCTTTCTTT	CASSAVQGVNTEAFF
TRBV9	NA	NA	TRBJ2-5	TGTGCCAGCAGCGTAGACGTGCGGGGAAGATGGGAGACCCAGTACTTC	CASSVDVRGRWETQYF
TRBV28	NA	NA	TRBJ2-1	TGTGCCAGCAGTCAACCACTTGGCCATGAGCAGTTCTTC	CASSQPLGHEQFF
TRBV7-2	NA	TRBD1	TRBJ1-2	TGTGCCAGCAGCTCCCGACAGGGGATGCGGGGCTACACCTTC	CASSSRQGMRGYTF
TRBV5-4	NA	TRBD1	TRBJ1-1	TGTGCCAGCAGCTTGTTTGCCAGGGGGCCCACTGAAGCTTTCTTT	CASSLFARGPTEAFF
TRBV5-1	NA	TRBD1	TRBJ2-5	TGCGCCAGCAGCCCCGGACAGGGTAAAGGGACCCAGTACTTC	CASSPGQGKGTQYF
TRBV12-5	NA	TRBD1	TRBJ2-7	TGTGCTAGTGGCAAGGACAGGGGGCTTCAGCAGTACTTC	CASGKDRGLQQYF
TRBV28	NA	TRBD2	TRBJ2-7	TGTGCCAGCAGTTTTCCGCAGGGAGGGGACGAGCAGTACTTC	CASSFPQGGDEQYF
TRBV9	NA	NA	TRBJ1-1	TGTGCCAGCAGCGCGGGGGCGGAGAACACTGAAGCTTTCTTT	CASSAGAENTEAFF
TRBV6-1	NA	NA	TRBJ1-2	TGTGCCAGCAGTGATTCGGTAGTCGGGTATGGCTACACCTTC	CASSDSVVGYGYTF
TRBV5-1	NA	NA	TRBJ2-3	TGCGCCAGCAGCTTGGGACGAGGAGCAGATACGCAGTATTTT	CASSLGRGADTQYF
TRBV5-3	NA	TRBD1	TRBJ1-5	TGTGCCAGAAGCCCCTTGGACAGGGGGAGGGGTAGCAATCAGCCCCAGCATTTT	CARSPLDRGRGSNQPQHF
TRBV12-5	NA	NA	TRBJ2-7	TGTGCTAGTGGTGCCCAATGGGACGAGCAGTACTTC	CASGAQWDEQYF
TRBV7-8	once	NA	TRBJ2-5	TGTGCCAGCAGCTTAATCGCTAGCCGGGAGACCCAGTACTTC	CASSLIASRETQYF
TRBV30	NA	NA	TRBJ2-2	TGTGCCTGGAGTGCGGGCACCGGGGAGCTGTTTTTT	CAWSAGTGELFF
TRBV4-3	NA	NA	TRBJ1-4	TGCGCCAGCAGCCAAGAAGGGTTTGAAAAACTGTTTTTT	CASSQEGFEKLFF
TRBV2	NA	NA	TRBJ2-1	TGTGCCAGCAGTCCGACGGCTAACAATGAGCAGTTCTTC	CASSPTANNEQFF
TRBV3-1/TRBV3-2	once	TRBD1	TRBJ1-4	TGTGCCAGCAGCCACCCGACAGGGGGCTTTCTCGGGGCAACTAATGAAAAACTGTTTTTT	CASSHPTGGFLGATNEKLFF
TRBV19	once	TRBD1	TRBJ1-5	TGTGCCAGTTCTATCGGGGCAGGGGGACAGCCCCAGCATTTT	CASSIGAGGQPQHF
TRBV21-1	NA	NA	TRBJ2-7	TGTGCCAGCAAGGGGCGGGGGGAAACCTACGAGCAGTACTTC	CASKGRGETYEQYF
TRBV21-1	NA	NA	TRBJ2-2	TGTGCCAGCAGCAAATCCAGGGTGAGGGACACCGGGGAGCTGTTTTTT	CASSKSRVRDTGELFF
TRBV29-1	few	NA	TRBJ2-7	TGCAGCGTAGAATCCGAGGGGGGAATCTACGAGCAGTACTTC	CSVESEGGIYEQYF
TRBV5-1	NA	TRBD2	TRBJ2-1	TGCGCCAGCAGCTTGGGACTAGCGGGAGGGCCTAATGAGCAGTTCTTC	CASSLGLAGGPNEQFF
TRBV5-1	NA	NA	TRBJ2-7	TGCGCCAGCAGCTTAGGTGGGAGTGGGGGCAGCTCCTACGAGCAGTACTTC	CASSLGGSGGSSYEQYF
TRBV2	once	NA	TRBJ2-5	TGTGCCAGCAGGACCCATAATGGAGAGACCCAGTACTTC	CASRTHNGETQYF
TRBV13	NA	TRBD2	TRBJ2-1	TGTGCCAGCAGACGACTAGCTTTCTATGAGCAGTTCTTC	CASRRLAFYEQFF
TRBV6-5	NA	NA	TRBJ2-2	TGTGCCAGCAGACGCCAAGGAGCGAACACCGGGGAGCTGTTTTTT	CASRRQGANTGELFF
TRBV15	NA	NA	TRBJ1-4	TGTGCCACCAGCAGAGGGGAGGGGCGGAGGGAAAAACTGTTTTTT	CATSRGEGRREKLFF
TRBV4-3	NA	NA	TRBJ1-3	TGCGCCAGCAGCCAGGAAACCAGCAAAGGAAACACCATATATTTT	CASSQETSKGNTIYF
TRBV7-2	NA	NA	TRBJ2-7	TGTGCCAGCAGCCCCCTAGGACAGCTATCCTACGAGCAGTACTTC	CASSPLGQLSYEQYF
TRBV6-5	NA	NA	TRBJ1-2	TGTGCCAGCAGTTCCCGGACAGATTCTTATGGCTACACCTTC	CASSSRTDSYGYTF
TRBV19	NA	TRBD1	TRBJ1-2	TGTGCCAGTAGGGGGACAGGGGGCATCTATGGCTACACCTTC	CASRGTGGIYGYTF